Listed here is a single T cell receptor beta chain. What it recognizes is unknown. Time point meaning: blood 4 weeks post-SBRT, at nephrectomy. The treatment was: 15 Gy SBRT to primary tumor, nephrectomy 4 weeks later. Assay: immunoSEQ multiplex PCR; the TCRdb copy retains only in-frame clones and omits some. In the table there are around 29,000 clones, roughly 80% of which are singletons. V dropped 6 bases and J dropped 5 bases, with 13 bases sitting between them. From germline, CDR1 is KGHSH and CDR2 LQKENI. The CDR3 loop spans 13 amino acids. This sample stems from a study of radiation and T cells in renal cell carcinoma. Points from the study as a whole: In blood, top tumor clones expanded by 2 weeks, shrinking by 4. Pretreatment tumor biopsies were lacking, so baseline clonotypes are unknown.

The receptor comes from a man in his sixties with renal cell carcinoma. The V and J genes are TRBV18 and TRBJ1-1, with D possibly TRBD1 on 5 matching bases. This specimen was blood, taken from a patient whose treatment included radiotherapy and nephrectomy. The CDR3: CASSPGQGTEAFF. For the CDR3, the DNA is TGTGCCAGCTCTCCCGGACAAGGAACTGAAGCTTTCTTT.